Listed below are T cell receptor beta chains from one sample, sequenced in a study of blood T cell repertoires in COVID-19. Assay: immunoSEQ multiplex PCR; the TCRdb copy retains only in-frame clones and omits some. Counted here are about 76,000 clones, around four fifths occurring once; the ten biggest clones make up roughly 27%. The sequencing sample was made of peripheral blood. These receptors all stem from a human donor in a cohort sampled during active COVID-19. CDR3s leave out the opening cysteine and the closing phenylalanine or tryptophan.

j_call v_call cdr3_aa
TRBJ1-6 TRBV6-5 ASSTGRGSPLH
TRBJ1-2 TRBV5-4 ASSFRTGGAYGYT
TRBJ2-7 TRBV27 ASSPVMTYEQY
TRBJ2-1 TRBV4-1 ASSRLRGGSYNEQF
TRBJ2-2 TRBV21-1 ASSKGAGDNTGELF
TRBJ2-3 TRBV5-8 ASSLVLAGVPDTQY
TRBJ1-2 TRBV18 ASSAGSDYGYT
TRBJ2-3 TRBV7-9 ASRASTDTQY
TRBJ2-1 TRBV5-5 AGRSGQGYGNEQF
TRBJ2-1 TRBV16 ASSAPGQGIDEQF
TRBJ2-4 TRBV3-1/TRBV3-2 ASSQRGLAKNIQY
TRBJ2-3 TRBV2 ASSEGEWRTQY
TRBJ1-4 TRBV11-2 ASSLGTGRGKLF
TRBJ1-3 TRBV6-6 ASSRDTSSGNTIY
TRBJ1-5 TRBV30 AWRGSGVQPQH
TRBJ1-1 TRBV19 ASSILGQHTEAF
TRBJ2-2 TRBV10-3 AITARTGVGTGELF
TRBJ2-1 TRBV5-6 ASSLPRGLGF
TRBJ1-3 TRBV18 ASSPVRNQGNTIY
TRBJ2-7 TRBV28 ASSLSAYEQY
TRBJ2-3 TRBV7-9 ASSPRQGPSTDTQY
TRBJ2-2 TRBV28 ASSLQGGSPGELF
TRBJ1-2 TRBV27 ASSFNPPGVGGYT
TRBJ2-2 TRBV7-8 ASSSYRVPNTGELF
TRBJ2-1 TRBV6-1 ASSEVRGLGNEQF
TRBJ2-5 TRBV18 ASSVGGLETQY
TRBJ1-3 TRBV27 ASSLSPPRGNTIY
TRBJ1-6 TRBV6-5 ASSYTGNSPLH
TRBJ2-2 TRBV30 AWRNTGELF
TRBJ1-2 TRBV4-1 ASSQDRRQSTT